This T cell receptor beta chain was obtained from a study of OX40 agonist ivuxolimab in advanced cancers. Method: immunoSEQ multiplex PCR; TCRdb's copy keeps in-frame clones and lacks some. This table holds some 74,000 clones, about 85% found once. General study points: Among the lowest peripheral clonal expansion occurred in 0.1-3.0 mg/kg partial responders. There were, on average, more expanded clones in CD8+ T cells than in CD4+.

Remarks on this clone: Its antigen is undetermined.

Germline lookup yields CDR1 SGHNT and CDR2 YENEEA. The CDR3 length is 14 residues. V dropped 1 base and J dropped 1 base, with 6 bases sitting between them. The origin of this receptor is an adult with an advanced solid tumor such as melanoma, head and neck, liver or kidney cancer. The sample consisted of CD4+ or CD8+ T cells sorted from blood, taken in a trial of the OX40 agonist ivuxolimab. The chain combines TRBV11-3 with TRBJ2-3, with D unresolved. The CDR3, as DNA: TGTGCCAGCAGCTTAGGGTGGGGCACAGATACGCAGTATTTT. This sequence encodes CASSLGWGTDTQYF.